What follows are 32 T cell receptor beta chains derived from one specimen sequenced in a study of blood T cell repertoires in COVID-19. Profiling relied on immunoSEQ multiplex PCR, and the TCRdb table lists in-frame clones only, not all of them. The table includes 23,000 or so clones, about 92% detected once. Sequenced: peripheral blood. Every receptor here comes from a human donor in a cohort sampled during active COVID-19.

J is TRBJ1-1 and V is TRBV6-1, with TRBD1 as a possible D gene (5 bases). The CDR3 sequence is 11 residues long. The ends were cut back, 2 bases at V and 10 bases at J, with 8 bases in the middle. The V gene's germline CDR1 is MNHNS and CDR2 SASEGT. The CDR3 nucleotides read TGTGCCAGCAGTGAACGGGGGGGAGCTTTCTTT. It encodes CASSERGGAFF.

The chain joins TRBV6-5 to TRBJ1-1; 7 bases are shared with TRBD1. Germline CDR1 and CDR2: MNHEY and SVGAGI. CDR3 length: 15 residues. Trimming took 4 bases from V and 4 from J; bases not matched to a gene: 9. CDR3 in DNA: TGTGCCAGCAGTTCAACTCACAGGGGCCCCACTGAAGCTTTCTTT. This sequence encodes CASSSTHRGPTEAFF.

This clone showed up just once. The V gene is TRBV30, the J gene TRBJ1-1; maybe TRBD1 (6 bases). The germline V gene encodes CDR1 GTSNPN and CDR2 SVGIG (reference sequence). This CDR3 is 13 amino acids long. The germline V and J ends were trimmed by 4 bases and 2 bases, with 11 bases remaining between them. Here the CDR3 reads CAWTTGSNTEAFF. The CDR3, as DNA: TGTGCCTGGACCACAGGGAGTAACACTGAAGCTTTCTTT.

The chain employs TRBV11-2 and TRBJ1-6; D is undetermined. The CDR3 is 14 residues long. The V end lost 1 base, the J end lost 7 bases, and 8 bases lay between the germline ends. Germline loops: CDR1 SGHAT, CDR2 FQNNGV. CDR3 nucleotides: TGTGCCAGCAGCTTAGGTCCCAGGAATTCACCCCTCCACTTT. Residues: CASSLGPRNSPLHF.

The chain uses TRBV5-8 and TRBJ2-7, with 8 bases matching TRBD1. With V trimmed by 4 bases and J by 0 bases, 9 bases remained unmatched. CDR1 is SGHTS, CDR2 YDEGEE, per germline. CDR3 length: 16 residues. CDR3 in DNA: TGTGCCAGCAGCGACCGGGACAGGTGGCCCTCCTACGAGCAGTACTTC. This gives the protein CASSDRDRWPSYEQYF.

The DNA for the CDR3 is TGTGCCAGCAGCGTAGGGGGGAGGCCCTACAATGAGCAGTTCTTC. Amino acid sequence: CASSVGGRPYNEQFF. The chain joins TRBV9 to TRBJ2-1; a weak D match, TRBD2 (6 bases). The germline V gene has CDR1 SGDLS and CDR2 YYNGEE. The CDR3 is made up of 15 amino acids. Trimming removed 0 bases at V and 2 bases at J, with 9 bases between.

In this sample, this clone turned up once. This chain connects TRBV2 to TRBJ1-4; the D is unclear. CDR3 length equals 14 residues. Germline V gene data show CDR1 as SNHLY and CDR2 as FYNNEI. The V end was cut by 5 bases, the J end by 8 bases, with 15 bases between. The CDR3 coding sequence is TGTGCCAGCAGTTCCGCGTCTCAGGAAGAAAAACTGTTTTTT. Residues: CASSSASQEEKLFF.

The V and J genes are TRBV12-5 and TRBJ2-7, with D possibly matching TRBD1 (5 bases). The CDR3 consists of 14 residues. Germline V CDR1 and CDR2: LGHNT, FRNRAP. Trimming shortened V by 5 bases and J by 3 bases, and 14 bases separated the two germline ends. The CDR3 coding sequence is TGTGCTAGTGGTCCCATGGACACTTTCTACGAGCAGTACTTC. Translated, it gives CASGPMDTFYEQYF. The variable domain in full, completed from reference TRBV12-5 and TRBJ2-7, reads DARVTQTPRHKVTEMGQEVTMRCQPILGHNTVFWYRQTMMQGLELLAYFRNRAPLDDSGMPKDRFSAEMPDATLATLKIQPSEPRDSAVYFCASGPMDTFYEQYFGPGTRLTVT.

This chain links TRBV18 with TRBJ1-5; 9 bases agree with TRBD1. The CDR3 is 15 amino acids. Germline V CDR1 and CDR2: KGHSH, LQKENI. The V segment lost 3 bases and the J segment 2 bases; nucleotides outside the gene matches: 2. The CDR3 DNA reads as TGTGCCAGCTCACCGGGACAGGGCGGCAATCAGCCCCAGCATTTT. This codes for CASSPGQGGNQPQHF.

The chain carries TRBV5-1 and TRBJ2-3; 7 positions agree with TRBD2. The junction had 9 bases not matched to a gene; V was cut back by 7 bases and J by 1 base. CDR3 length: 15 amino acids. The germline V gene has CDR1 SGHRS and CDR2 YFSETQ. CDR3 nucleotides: TGCGCCAGCGCCCTTGGCCGGGGGGGCACAGATACGCAGTATTTT. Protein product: CASALGRGGTDTQYF.

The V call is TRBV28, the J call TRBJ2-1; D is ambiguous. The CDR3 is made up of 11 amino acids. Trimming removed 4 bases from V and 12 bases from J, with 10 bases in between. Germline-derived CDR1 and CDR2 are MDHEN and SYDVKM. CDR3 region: CASSSQYGQFF. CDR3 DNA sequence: TGTGCCAGCAGTTCCCAGTATGGGCAGTTCTTC.

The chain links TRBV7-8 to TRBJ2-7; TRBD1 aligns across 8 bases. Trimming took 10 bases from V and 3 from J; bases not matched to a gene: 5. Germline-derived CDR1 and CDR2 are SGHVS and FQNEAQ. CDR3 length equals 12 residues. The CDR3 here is CATRGQVYEQYF. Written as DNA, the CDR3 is TGTGCCACCCGGGGACAGGTCTACGAGCAGTACTTC.

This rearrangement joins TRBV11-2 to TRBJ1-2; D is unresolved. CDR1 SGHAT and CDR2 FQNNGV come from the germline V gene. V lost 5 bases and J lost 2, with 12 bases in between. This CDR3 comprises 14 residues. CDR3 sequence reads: CASSPRTGNYGYTF. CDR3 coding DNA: TGTGCCAGCAGCCCCCGGACGGGAAACTATGGCTACACCTTC.

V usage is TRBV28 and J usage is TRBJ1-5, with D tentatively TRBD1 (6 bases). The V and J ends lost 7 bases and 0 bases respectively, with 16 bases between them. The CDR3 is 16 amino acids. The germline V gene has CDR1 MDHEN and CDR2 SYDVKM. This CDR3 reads CASKPTGTLSNQPQHF. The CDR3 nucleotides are TGTGCCAGCAAGCCCACCGGGACACTTAGCAATCAGCCCCAGCATTTT.

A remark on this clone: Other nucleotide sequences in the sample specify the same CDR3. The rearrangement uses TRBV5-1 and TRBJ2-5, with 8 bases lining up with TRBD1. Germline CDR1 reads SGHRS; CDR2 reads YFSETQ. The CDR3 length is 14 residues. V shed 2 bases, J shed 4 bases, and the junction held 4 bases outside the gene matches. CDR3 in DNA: TGCGCCAGCAGCTTATCTGACAGGGGAGAGACCCAGTACTTC. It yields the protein CASSLSDRGETQYF.

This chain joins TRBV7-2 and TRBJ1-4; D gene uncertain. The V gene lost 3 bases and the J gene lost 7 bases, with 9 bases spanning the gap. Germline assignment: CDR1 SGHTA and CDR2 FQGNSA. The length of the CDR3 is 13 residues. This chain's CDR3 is CASSFGRGEKLFF. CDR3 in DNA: TGTGCCAGCAGCTTTGGGAGAGGTGAAAAACTGTTTTTT.

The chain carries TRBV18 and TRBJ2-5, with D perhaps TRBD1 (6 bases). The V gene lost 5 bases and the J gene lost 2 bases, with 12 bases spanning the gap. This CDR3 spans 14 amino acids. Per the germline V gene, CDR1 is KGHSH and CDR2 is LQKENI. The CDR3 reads CASSSTTGQETQYF. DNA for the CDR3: TGTGCCAGCTCATCCACTACAGGGCAAGAGACCCAGTACTTC.

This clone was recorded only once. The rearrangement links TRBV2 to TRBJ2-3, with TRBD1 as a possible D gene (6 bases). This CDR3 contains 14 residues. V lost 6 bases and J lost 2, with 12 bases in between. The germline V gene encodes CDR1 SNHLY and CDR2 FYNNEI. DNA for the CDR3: TGTGCCAGCAGGGGGGACACCACCACAGATACGCAGTATTTT. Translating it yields CASRGDTTTDTQYF.

CDR3 sequence: CASSFDRGELFF. The CDR3 DNA reads TGTGCCAGCAGTTTCGACAGGGGGGAGCTGTTTTTT. The V and J genes are TRBV6-5 and TRBJ2-2, with D possibly TRBD1 on 6 matching bases. Germline V lookup: CDR1 MNHEY, CDR2 SVGAGI. The CDR3 runs to 12 residues. Deletions cut 4 bases from V and 8 bases from J, with 8 bases between.

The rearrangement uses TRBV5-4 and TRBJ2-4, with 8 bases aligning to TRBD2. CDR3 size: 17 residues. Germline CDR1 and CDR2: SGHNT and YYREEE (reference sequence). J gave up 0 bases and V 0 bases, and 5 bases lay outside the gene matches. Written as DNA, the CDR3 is TGTGCCAGCAGCTTGGACTCCGGGGGGGTAGCCAAAAACATTCAGTACTTC. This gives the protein CASSLDSGGVAKNIQYF.

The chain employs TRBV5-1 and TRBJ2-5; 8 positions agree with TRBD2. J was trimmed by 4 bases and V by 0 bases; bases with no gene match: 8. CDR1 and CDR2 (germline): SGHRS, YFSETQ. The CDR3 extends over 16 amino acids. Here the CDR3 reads CASSLVWTSLPETQYF. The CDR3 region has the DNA TGCGCCAGCAGCTTGGTGTGGACTAGCCTTCCAGAGACCCAGTACTTC.

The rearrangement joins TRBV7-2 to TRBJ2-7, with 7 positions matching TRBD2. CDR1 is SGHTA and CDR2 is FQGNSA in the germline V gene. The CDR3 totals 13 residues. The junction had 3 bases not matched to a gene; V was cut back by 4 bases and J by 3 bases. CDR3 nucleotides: TGTGCCAGCAGCTCCCCTAGCGGCTACGAGCAGTACTTC. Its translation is CASSSPSGYEQYF.

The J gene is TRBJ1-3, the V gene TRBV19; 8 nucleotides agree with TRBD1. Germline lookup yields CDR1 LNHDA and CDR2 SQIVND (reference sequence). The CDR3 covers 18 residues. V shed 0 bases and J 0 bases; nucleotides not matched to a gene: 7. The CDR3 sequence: CASSIDAGQVFSGNTIYF. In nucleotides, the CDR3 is TGTGCCAGTAGTATAGACGCGGGACAGGTTTTCTCTGGAAACACCATATATTTT.

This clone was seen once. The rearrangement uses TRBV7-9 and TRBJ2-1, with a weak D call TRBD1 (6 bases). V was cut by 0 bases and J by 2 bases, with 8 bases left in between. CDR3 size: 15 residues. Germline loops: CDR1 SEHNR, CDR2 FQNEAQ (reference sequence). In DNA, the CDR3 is TGTGCCAGCAGCTTAGCCGGGACACCCTACAATGAGCAGTTCTTC. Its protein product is CASSLAGTPYNEQFF.

CDR3 in amino acids: CATSDGTLETQYF. The CDR3 nucleotides are TGTGCCACCAGTGATGGGACACTGGAGACCCAGTACTTC. The chain employs TRBV24-1 and TRBJ2-5; possible D gene TRBD1, 6 bases. The germline V gene has CDR1 KGHDR and CDR2 SFDVKD. The CDR3 is 13 residues long. Trimming removed 3 bases from V and 5 bases from J, with 9 bases in between.

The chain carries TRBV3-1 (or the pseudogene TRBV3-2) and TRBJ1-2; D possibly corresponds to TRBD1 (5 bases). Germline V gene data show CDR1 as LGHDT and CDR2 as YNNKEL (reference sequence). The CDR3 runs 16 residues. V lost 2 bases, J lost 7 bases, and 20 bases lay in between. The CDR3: CASSQPSGRTSSGYTF. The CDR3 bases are TGTGCCAGCAGCCAACCCTCAGGGCGGACATCTAGTGGCTACACCTTC.

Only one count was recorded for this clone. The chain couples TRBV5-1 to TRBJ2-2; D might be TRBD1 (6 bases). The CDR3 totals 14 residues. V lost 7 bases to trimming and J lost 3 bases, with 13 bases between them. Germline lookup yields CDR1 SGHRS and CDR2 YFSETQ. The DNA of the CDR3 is TGCGCCAGCGGCAGGGGATTTGACACCGGGGAGCTGTTTTTT. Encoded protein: CASGRGFDTGELFF.

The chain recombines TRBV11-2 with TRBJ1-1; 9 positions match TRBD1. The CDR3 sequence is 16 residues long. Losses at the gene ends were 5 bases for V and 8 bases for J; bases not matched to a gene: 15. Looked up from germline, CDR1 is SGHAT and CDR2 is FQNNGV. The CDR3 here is CASSPVGGTGRAEAFF. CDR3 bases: TGTGCCAGCAGCCCGGTAGGAGGGACAGGGAGAGCGGAAGCTTTCTTT.

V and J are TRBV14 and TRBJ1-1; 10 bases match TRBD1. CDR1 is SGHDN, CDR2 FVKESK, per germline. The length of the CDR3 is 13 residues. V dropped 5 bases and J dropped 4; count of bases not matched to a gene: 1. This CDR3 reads CASSWDRGTEAFF. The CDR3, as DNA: TGTGCCAGCAGCTGGGACAGGGGCACTGAAGCTTTCTTT. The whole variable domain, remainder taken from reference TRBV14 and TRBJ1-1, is EAGVTQFPSHSVIEKGQTVTLRCDPISGHDNLYWYRRVMGKEIKFLLHFVKESKQDESGMPNNRFLAERTGGTYSTLKVQPAELEDSGVYFCASSWDRGTEAFFGQGTRLTVV.

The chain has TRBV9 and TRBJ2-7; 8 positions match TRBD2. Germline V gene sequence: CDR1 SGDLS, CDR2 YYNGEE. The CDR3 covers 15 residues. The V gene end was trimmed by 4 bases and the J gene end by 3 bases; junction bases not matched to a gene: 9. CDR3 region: CASSPHGAGGYEQYF. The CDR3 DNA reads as TGTGCCAGCAGCCCGCACGGTGCGGGAGGCTACGAGCAGTACTTC.

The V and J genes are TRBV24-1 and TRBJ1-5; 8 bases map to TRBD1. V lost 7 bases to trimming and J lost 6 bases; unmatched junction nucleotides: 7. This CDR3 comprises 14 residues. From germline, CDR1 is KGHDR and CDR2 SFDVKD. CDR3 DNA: TGTGCCACCAGCGAGGACAGGGTGGGTCAGCCCCAGCATTTT. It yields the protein CATSEDRVGQPQHF.

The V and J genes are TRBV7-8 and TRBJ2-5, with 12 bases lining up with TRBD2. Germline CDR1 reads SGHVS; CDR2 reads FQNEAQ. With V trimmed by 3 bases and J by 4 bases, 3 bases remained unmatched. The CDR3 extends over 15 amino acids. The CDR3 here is CASSFRLAGAETQYF. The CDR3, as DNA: TGTGCCAGCAGCTTTAGACTAGCGGGAGCAGAGACCCAGTACTTC.